This TCR beta chain was captured in a study of shared clonotypes between healthy human individuals. Germline CDR1 is MNHEY and CDR2 is SVGAGI. The CDR3 contains 13 residues. V dropped 3 bases and J dropped 7 bases, with 12 bases sitting between them. Sequenced by immunoSEQ multiplex PCR; TCRdb stores in-frame clones only, minus some. Among about 1.5 million clones, 98% were seen once, and the ten largest hold roughly 0.42%. A CD45RA-negative memory subset and a CD45RA+ naive subset were separated from the CD4+ cells. The chain joins TRBV6-5 to TRBJ1-2; D gene uncertain. The sample was naive CD4+ T cells sorted from blood. The sample's subset: CD45RA+ positively selected. This sequence was found in a man aged 25-45 years in good health. In DNA form, the CDR3 reads TGTGCCAGCAGTTATAGGACTTACGGTGGCTACACCTTC. Translating it yields CASSYRTYGGYTF.